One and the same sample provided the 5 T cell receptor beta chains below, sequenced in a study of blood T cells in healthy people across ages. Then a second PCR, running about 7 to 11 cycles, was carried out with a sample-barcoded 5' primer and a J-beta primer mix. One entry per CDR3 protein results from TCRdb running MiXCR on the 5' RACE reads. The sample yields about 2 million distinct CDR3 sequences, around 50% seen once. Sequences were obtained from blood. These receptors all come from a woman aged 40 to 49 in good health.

In nucleotides, the CDR3 is TGTGCCAGCAGCCTAAGGACAGGGGGGAGGCATGGCTACACCTTC. This codes for CASSLRTGGRHGYTF. J is TRBJ1-2 and V is TRBV3-1, with TRBD1 matching over 10 bases. CDR1 and CDR2 from the germline V gene are LGHDT and YNNKEL (reference sequence). The CDR3 spans 15 residues. V lost 4 bases, J lost 6 bases, and 8 bases stayed unmatched.

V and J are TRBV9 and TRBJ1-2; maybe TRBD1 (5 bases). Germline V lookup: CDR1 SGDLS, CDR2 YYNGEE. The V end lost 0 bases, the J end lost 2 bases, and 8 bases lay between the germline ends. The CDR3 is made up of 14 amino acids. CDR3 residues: CASSVAEGNYGYTF. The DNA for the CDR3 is TGTGCCAGCAGCGTAGCCGAGGGGAACTATGGCTACACCTTC. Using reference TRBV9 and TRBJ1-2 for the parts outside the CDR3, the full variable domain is DSGVTQTPKHLITATGQRVTLRCSPRSGDLSVYWYQQSLDQGLQFLIQYYNGEERAKGNILERFSAQQFPDLHSELNLSSLELGDSALYFCASSVAEGNYGYTFGSGTRLTVV.

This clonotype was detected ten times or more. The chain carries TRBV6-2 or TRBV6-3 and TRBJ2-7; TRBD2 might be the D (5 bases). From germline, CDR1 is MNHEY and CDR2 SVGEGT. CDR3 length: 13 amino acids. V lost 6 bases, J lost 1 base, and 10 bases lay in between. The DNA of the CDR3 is TGTGCCAGCAGGCCCTCGGGGTCCTACGAGCAGTACTTC. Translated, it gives CASRPSGSYEQYF.

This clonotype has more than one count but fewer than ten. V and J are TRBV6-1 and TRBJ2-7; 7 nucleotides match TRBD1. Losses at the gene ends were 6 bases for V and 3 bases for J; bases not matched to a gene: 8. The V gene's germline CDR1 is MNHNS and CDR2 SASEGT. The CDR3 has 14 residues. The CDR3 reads CASRPRDRDYEQYF. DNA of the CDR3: TGTGCCAGCAGACCCAGGGACAGAGACTACGAGCAGTACTTC.

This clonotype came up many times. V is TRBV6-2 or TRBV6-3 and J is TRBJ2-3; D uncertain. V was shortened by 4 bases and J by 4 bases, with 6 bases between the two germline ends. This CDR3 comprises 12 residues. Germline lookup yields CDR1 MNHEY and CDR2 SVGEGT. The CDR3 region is CASSSSSDTQYF. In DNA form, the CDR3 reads TGTGCCAGCAGTTCGTCGTCAGATACGCAGTATTTT.